Presented here are 27 T cell receptor beta chains from one specimen sequenced in a study of cytomegalovirus exposure and HLA in healthy donors. Researchers ran the PCR with 60 Vbeta and 13 Jbeta primers. Sequencing was performed with immunoSEQ multiplex PCR; in TCRdb, only in-frame clones are kept and a portion is missing. The sample holds approximately 150,000 clones; roughly 84% are singletons and the top ten take more than 2%. What was sequenced was PBMCs. The origin of the receptors is a boy between 2 and 10 years old in good health and CMV-seronegative.

J is TRBJ2-5 and V is TRBV5-6, with TRBD2 matching 13 bases. This CDR3 region has 16 residues. Germline values: CDR1 SGHDT, CDR2 YYEEEE. The V gene end was trimmed by 4 bases and the J gene end by 5 bases; junction bases not matched to a gene: 8. CDR3: CASSGGLAGDWETQYF. The CDR3 DNA reads TGTGCCAGCAGCGGCGGACTAGCGGGGGACTGGGAGACCCAGTACTTC.

Comment on this clone: A junction end diverges from the germline sequence, so it may reflect a read error. J is TRBJ2-1 and V is TRBV7-9; 9 bases agree with TRBD2. The V gene's germline CDR1 is SEHNR and CDR2 FQNEAQ (reference sequence). The CDR3 loop spans 18 amino acids. The CDR3 spells CSSSARWGLAGRGNEQFF. CDR3 DNA sequence: TGTTCCAGCAGCGCCCGTTGGGGACTAGCCGGGAGGGGGAATGAGCAGTTCTTC.

The chain joins TRBV19 to TRBJ2-6; 7 bases match TRBD1. Per germline, CDR1 LNHDA and CDR2 SQIVND (reference sequence). The ends lost 6 bases at V and 4 bases at J; junction bases unmatched: 15. This CDR3 has 18 amino acids. The CDR3 sequence is CASRKIPTGVSGANVLTF. CDR3 bases: TGTGCCAGTAGGAAAATCCCCACAGGGGTCTCCGGGGCCAACGTCCTGACTTTC.

This clone was detected only a few times. The chain carries TRBV2 and TRBJ1-1; TRBD1 matches 8 bases. The CDR3 loop spans 14 amino acids. After removal of 7 bases from V and 5 bases from J, the junction contained 9 bases not matched to a gene. CDR1 SNHLY and CDR2 FYNNEI come from the germline V gene. Here the CDR3 DNA reads TGTGCCAGCACCTTGACAGGGGCAGGGACTGAAGCTTTCTTT. This translates into CASTLTGAGTEAFF.

The chain couples TRBV29-1 to TRBJ1-2; 11 bases align to TRBD1. The V gene's germline CDR1 is SQVTM and CDR2 ANQGSEA. This CDR3 has 17 amino acids. The ends lost 0 bases at V and 4 bases at J; junction bases unmatched: 10. As DNA, the CDR3 is TGCAGCGTTGAAGATCTGGGGACAGGGGGGGCATTCTATGGCTACACCTTC. Its protein is CSVEDLGTGGAFYGYTF. Supplemented by reference TRBV29-1 and TRBJ1-2, the full variable domain reads SAVISQKPSRDICQRGTSLTIQCQVDSQVTMMFWYRQQPGQSLTLIATANQGSEATYESGFVIDKFPISRPNLTFSTLTVSNMSPEDSSIYLCSVEDLGTGGAFYGYTFGSGTRLTVV.

The gene calls are TRBV6-5 and TRBJ1-2; no definite D call. Germline CDR1 MNHEY, CDR2 SVGAGI. The CDR3 covers 12 residues. The germline V and J ends were trimmed by 5 bases and 12 bases, with 16 bases remaining between them. CDR3 nucleotide sequence: TGTGCCAGCAGTCGATCCGGGGAGGTAGACACCTTC. Protein: CASSRSGEVDTF.

The chain couples TRBV7-2 to TRBJ2-4; tentative D call: TRBD1 (6 bases). CDR3 length: 13 residues. V lost 1 base and J 6 bases, leaving 7 bases between the germline ends. Germline V gene lookup returns CDR1 SGHTA and CDR2 FQGNSA. The CDR3 DNA sequence: TGTGCCAGCAGCTTAGACAGGGTAAACATTCAGTACTTC. Protein sequence: CASSLDRVNIQYF.

This chain uses TRBV5-1 with TRBJ2-1; no definite D call. This CDR3 comprises 14 residues. Per the germline V gene, CDR1 is SGHRS and CDR2 is YFSETQ. V shed 0 bases and J shed 9 bases, with 13 bases lying between them. As DNA, the CDR3 is TGCGCCAGCAGCTTGGAGAGCGTGTCTACTGAGCAGTTCTTC. Translated, it gives CASSLESVSTEQFF.

The chain couples TRBV7-2 to TRBJ1-5; perhaps TRBD1 as D (5 bases). CDR1 and CDR2 from the germline V gene are SGHTA and FQGNSA. The length of the CDR3 is 13 residues. Trimming pared 4 bases from V and 6 bases from J, leaving 10 bases between. CDR3 sequence (DNA): TGTGCCAGCAGCTCCAGGGTTGGTCAGCCCCAGCATTTT. Translating gives CASSSRVGQPQHF.

Turning to this clone: This is likely a read error, given that the CDR3 carries no conserved phenylalanine or tryptophan at its end. The chain recombines TRBV7-9 with TRBJ1-1; D possibly corresponds to TRBD1 (5 bases). CDR1 SEHNR and CDR2 FQNEAQ come from the germline V gene (reference sequence). This CDR3 has 14 residues. V was shortened by 1 base and J by 1 base, with 7 bases between the two germline ends. In DNA form, the CDR3 reads TGTGCCAGCAGCTTAGATGGGGGGAACACTGAAGCTTTCTTA. Amino acids: CASSLDGGNTEAFL.

The V call is TRBV4-1, the J call TRBJ2-5, with TRBD2 matching 11 bases. Looked up from germline, CDR1 is MGHRA and CDR2 is YSYEKL. The CDR3 runs 15 residues. J gave up 0 bases and V 3 bases, and 0 bases lay outside the gene matches. CDR3: CASSQGLADQETQYF. Here the CDR3 DNA reads TGCGCCAGCAGCCAGGGACTAGCGGACCAAGAGACCCAGTACTTC.

The rearrangement joins TRBV2 to TRBJ2-1; TRBD2 matches 7 bases. The CDR3 covers 15 residues. Looked up from germline, CDR1 is SNHLY and CDR2 is FYNNEI. Trimming took 9 bases from V and 5 from J; bases not matched to a gene: 13. The CDR3: CARTAREVVDNEQFF. CDR3 sequence (DNA): TGTGCCAGGACCGCTCGGGAGGTGGTCGACAATGAGCAGTTCTTC. The whole variable domain, remainder taken from reference TRBV2 and TRBJ2-1, is EPEVTQTPSHQVTQMGQEVILRCVPISNHLYFYWYRQILGQKVEFLVSFYNNEISEKSEIFDDQFSVERPDGSNFTLKIRSTKLEDSAMYFCARTAREVVDNEQFFGPGTRLTVL.

This clone has just a few counts. V gene TRBV4-3 combines with J gene TRBJ2-3; 9 nucleotides align to TRBD2. The V and J ends lost 3 bases and 6 bases, in that order; junction bases with no gene match: 10. Germline CDR1 LGHNA, CDR2 YSLEER. This CDR3 spans 16 amino acids. CDR3 loop: CASSHQLAGLGDTQYF. The DNA of the CDR3 is TGCGCCAGCAGCCATCAACTAGCGGGCTTGGGGGATACGCAGTATTTT.

The rearrangement uses TRBV2 and TRBJ2-4; 12 nucleotides align to TRBD2. Germline V gene data show CDR1 as SNHLY and CDR2 as FYNNEI. The CDR3 consists of 17 residues. V shed 6 bases, J shed 8 bases, and the junction held 14 bases outside the gene matches. The CDR3 coding sequence is TGTGCCAGCAGACGAACTAGCGGGGGGAGTTTGAGGGACATTCAGTACTTC. Its translation: CASRRTSGGSLRDIQYF.

The J gene is TRBJ2-1, the V gene TRBV7-2, with 9 positions matching TRBD2. J gave up 6 bases and V 5 bases, and 8 bases lay outside the gene matches. The germline gives CDR1 SGHTA, CDR2 FQGNSA. This CDR3 region has 15 residues. The CDR3 protein is CASSPTGLASNEQFF. CDR3 bases: TGTGCCAGCAGCCCGACGGGACTAGCCTCCAATGAGCAGTTCTTC.

The chain links TRBV4-2 to TRBJ2-7; 10 nucleotides agree with TRBD2. With 4 bases clipped from V and 7 bases from J, the junction kept 13 bases outside the gene matches. CDR3 length equals 16 residues. The V gene's germline CDR1 is LGHNA and CDR2 YNFKEQ. The CDR3 spells CASSRRQSGGAEEQYF. In nucleotides, the CDR3 is TGTGCCAGCAGCCGCCGACAGAGCGGGGGGGCCGAGGAGCAGTACTTC.

This clone was seen a few times. V and J are TRBV23-1 and TRBJ1-5; 10 nucleotides align to TRBD1. TRBV23-1 carries the ORF label, with uncertain function. The CDR3 contains 12 residues. V shed 9 bases and J 5 bases; nucleotides not matched to a gene: 1. CDR3 protein: CARDRGYQPQHF. CDR3 sequence (DNA): TGCGCCAGGGACAGGGGGTATCAGCCCCAGCATTTT.

The CDR3 loop is CASSYRTFGHTEAFF. The CDR3 DNA reads TGTGCCAGCAGTTATCGCACGTTTGGACATACTGAAGCTTTCTTT. V gene TRBV6-6 combines with J gene TRBJ1-1; possible D gene TRBD1, 5 bases. This CDR3 is 15 amino acids long. The V end lost 3 bases, the J end lost 5 bases, and 16 bases lay between the germline ends. Germline values: CDR1 MNHNY, CDR2 SVGAGI (reference sequence).

The CDR3 loop is CASRVYRTSGGYEQYF. The CDR3 DNA is TGTGCCAGCAGGGTGTACCGGACTAGCGGGGGGTACGAGCAGTACTTC. The J gene is TRBJ2-7, the V gene TRBV28, with TRBD2 identical over 14 bases. Germline V CDR1 and CDR2: MDHEN, SYDVKM. The CDR3 runs to 16 residues. Trimming took 6 bases from V and 4 from J; bases not matched to a gene: 8.

This clone was detected only once. The chain links TRBV7-2 to TRBJ1-1, with TRBD1 matching 7 bases. V lost 5 bases to trimming and J lost 11 bases; unmatched junction nucleotides: 14. The germline V gene has CDR1 SGHTA and CDR2 FQGNSA. The CDR3 has 14 residues. In DNA, the CDR3 is TGTGCCAGCAGCCCGGGGACAGAATCTCTGGCGGCTTTCTTT. This sequence encodes CASSPGTESLAAFF.

The chain recombines TRBV10-3 with TRBJ1-6; possibly TRBD1 for D (5 bases). V shed 6 bases and J shed 6 bases, with 15 bases lying between them. Germline V gene data show CDR1 as ENHRY and CDR2 as SYGVKD. There are 15 residues in the CDR3. Here the CDR3 DNA reads TGTGCCATCAGCGGATCAGACAGTCTTAATTCACCCCTCCACTTT. Amino acid sequence: CAISGSDSLNSPLHF.

V is TRBV19 and J is TRBJ1-2, with 11 nucleotides matching TRBD1. The CDR3 contains 17 residues. V was clipped by 5 bases and J by 2 bases; unmatched bases: 10. The germline V gene has CDR1 LNHDA and CDR2 SQIVND (reference sequence). Here the CDR3 reads CASSQSYRDRGNYGYTF. The CDR3 region has the DNA TGTGCCAGTAGTCAGTCCTACCGGGACAGGGGGAACTATGGCTACACCTTC.

The chain combines TRBV6-1 with TRBJ1-1; tentative D call: TRBD1 (6 bases). The germline V gene has CDR1 MNHNS and CDR2 SASEGT. This CDR3 contains 17 residues. With 4 bases removed from V and 7 bases from J, the gap between germline ends came to 25 bases. In DNA, the CDR3 is TGTGCCAGCAGTGTTTACAAAGGGACACGACCAAACCTTGAAGCTTTCTTT. It specifies CASSVYKGTRPNLEAFF.

The chain recombines TRBV2 with TRBJ2-7; TRBD1 matches 8 bases. The CDR3 contains 14 residues. Looked up from germline, CDR1 is SNHLY and CDR2 is FYNNEI. With V trimmed by 1 base and J by 2 bases, 1 base remained unmatched. The DNA of the CDR3 is TGTGCCAGCAGTGAAGTACAGGGGGCCTACGAGCAGTACTTC. Its protein is CASSEVQGAYEQYF.

The genes are TRBV5-1 and TRBJ2-1; D may be TRBD1 (5 bases). Looked up from germline, CDR1 is SGHRS and CDR2 is YFSETQ. The CDR3 extends over 16 amino acids. The V and J ends lost 0 bases and 8 bases respectively, with 18 bases between them. The CDR3 DNA reads as TGCGCCAGCAGCTTGGAGGGCAGGGCCGTAGGCCATGAGCAGTTCTTC. It yields the protein CASSLEGRAVGHEQFF.

The chain is built from TRBV6-1 and TRBJ1-5, with D unclear. V was clipped by 2 bases and J by 0 bases, with 8 bases between them. CDR1 and CDR2 from the germline V gene are MNHNS and SASEGT. The CDR3 length is 15 residues. In DNA, the CDR3 is TGTGCCAGCAGTGAACTGAACGGTAGCAATCAGCCCCAGCATTTT. Residues: CASSELNGSNQPQHF.

This rearrangement joins TRBV2 to TRBJ1-4; 7 positions agree with TRBD1. Germline assignment: CDR1 SNHLY and CDR2 FYNNEI. Trimming took 6 bases from V and 8 from J; bases not matched to a gene: 6. The CDR3 is 13 residues long. CDR3 in amino acids: CASRRDRGEKLFF. In DNA, the CDR3 is TGTGCCAGCAGGAGGGACAGAGGAGAAAAACTGTTTTTT. Full variable domain (rest looked up from reference TRBV2 and TRBJ1-4): EPEVTQTPSHQVTQMGQEVILRCVPISNHLYFYWYRQILGQKVEFLVSFYNNEISEKSEIFDDQFSVERPDGSNFTLKIRSTKLEDSAMYFCASRRDRGEKLFFGSGTQLSVL.